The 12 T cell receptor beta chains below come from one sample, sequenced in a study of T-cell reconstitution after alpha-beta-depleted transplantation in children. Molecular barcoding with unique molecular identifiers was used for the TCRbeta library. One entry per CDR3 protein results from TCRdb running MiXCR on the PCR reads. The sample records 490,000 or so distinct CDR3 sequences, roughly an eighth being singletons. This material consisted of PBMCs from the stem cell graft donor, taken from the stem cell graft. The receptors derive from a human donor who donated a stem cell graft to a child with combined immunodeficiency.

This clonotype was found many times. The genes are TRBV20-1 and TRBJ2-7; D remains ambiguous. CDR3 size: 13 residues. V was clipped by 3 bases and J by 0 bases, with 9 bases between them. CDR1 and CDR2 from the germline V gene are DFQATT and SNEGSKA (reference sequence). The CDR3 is CSARDGSSYEQYF. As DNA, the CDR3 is TGCAGTGCTAGGGACGGAAGCTCCTACGAGCAGTACTTC.

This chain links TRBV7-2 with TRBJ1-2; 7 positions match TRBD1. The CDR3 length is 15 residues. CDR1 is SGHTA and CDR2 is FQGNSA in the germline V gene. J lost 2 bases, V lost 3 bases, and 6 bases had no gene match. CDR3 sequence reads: CASSFGTATNYGYTF. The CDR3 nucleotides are TGTGCCAGCAGCTTTGGGACAGCAACCAACTATGGCTACACCTTC.

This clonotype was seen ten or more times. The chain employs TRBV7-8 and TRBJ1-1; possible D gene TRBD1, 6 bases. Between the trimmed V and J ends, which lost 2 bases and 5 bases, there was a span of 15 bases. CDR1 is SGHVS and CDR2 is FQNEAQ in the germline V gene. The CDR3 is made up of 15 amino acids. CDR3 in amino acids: CASSLMTQQGTEAFF. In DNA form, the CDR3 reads TGTGCCAGCAGCTTAATGACTCAACAGGGTACTGAAGCTTTCTTT.

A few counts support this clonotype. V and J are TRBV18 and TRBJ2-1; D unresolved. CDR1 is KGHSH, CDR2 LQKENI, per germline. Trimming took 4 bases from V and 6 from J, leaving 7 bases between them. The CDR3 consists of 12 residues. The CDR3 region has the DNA TGTGCCAGCTCACTGAATATCAATGAGCAGTTCTTC. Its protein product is CASSLNINEQFF.

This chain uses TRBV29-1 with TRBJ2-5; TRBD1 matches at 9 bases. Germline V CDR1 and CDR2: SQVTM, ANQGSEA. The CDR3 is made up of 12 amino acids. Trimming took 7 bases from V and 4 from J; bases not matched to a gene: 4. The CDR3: CSASTGGETQYF. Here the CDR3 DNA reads TGCAGCGCCTCGACAGGGGGAGAGACCCAGTACTTC.

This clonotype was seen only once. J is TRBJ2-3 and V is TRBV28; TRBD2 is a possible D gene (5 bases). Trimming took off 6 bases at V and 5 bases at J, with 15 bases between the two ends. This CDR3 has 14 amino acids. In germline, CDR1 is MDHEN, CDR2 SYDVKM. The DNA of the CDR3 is TGTGCCAGCAGCCCCGCCCGGGGTTTAGATACGCAGTATTTT. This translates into CASSPARGLDTQYF.

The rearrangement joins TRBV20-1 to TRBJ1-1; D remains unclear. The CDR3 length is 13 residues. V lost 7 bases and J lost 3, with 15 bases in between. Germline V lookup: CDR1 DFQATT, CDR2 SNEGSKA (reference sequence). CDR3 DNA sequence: TGCAGTGTCAGATGGCCGGGGTACACTGAAGCTTTCTTT. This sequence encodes CSVRWPGYTEAFF.

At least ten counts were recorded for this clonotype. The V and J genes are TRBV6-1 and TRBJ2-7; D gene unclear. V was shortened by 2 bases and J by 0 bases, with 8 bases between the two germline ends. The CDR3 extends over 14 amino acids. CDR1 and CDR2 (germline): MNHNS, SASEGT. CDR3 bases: TGTGCCAGCAGTGAACGGGTTTACTCCTACGAGCAGTACTTC. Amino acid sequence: CASSERVYSYEQYF.

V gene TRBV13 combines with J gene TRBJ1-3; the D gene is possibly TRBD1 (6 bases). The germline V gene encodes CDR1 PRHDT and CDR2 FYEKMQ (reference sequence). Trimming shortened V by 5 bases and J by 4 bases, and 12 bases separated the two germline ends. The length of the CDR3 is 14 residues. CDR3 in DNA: TGTGCCAGCAGCCATACAGGGATGGGAAACACCATATATTTT. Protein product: CASSHTGMGNTIYF.

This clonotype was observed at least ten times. The CDR3, as DNA: TGTGCCATCAGTGACCCTACCCGGGGTAGCGGGGGACCTTACGAGCAGTACTTC. Residues: CAISDPTRGSGGPYEQYF. The rearrangement links TRBV10-3 to TRBJ2-7; 9 nucleotides match TRBD2. Germline V lookup: CDR1 ENHRY, CDR2 SYGVKD. The junction had 16 bases not matched to a gene; V was cut back by 3 bases and J by 4 bases. CDR3 length: 18 amino acids.

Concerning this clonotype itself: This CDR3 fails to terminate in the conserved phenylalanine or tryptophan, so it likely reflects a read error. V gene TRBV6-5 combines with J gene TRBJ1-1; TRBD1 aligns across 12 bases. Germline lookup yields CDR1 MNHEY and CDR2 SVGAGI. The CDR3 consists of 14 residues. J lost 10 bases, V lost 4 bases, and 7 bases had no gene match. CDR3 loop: CASSFWDRGQGAFC. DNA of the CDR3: TGTGCCAGCAGTTTTTGGGACAGGGGGCAAGGAGCTTTCTGT.

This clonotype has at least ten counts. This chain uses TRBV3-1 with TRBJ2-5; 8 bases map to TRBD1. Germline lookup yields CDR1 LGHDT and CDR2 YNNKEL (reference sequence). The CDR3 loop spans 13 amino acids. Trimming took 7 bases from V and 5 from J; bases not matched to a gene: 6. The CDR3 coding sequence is TGTGCCAGCACAAGACAGGGGATCGAGACCCAGTACTTC. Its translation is CASTRQGIETQYF.